This TCR beta chain appears in the sequencing data of a study of blood T cells in healthy people across ages (dated by TCRdb to about 2015). About the investigation overall: In model experiments, roughly one uniquely barcoded TCR beta cDNA molecule per two T cells was captured by template switching. The study measured age-related changes in TCR beta repertoire diversity using deep sequencing normalized with unique cDNA molecular identifiers. The donors were split into four age groups: young (average about 15 years), middle-aged (39), aged (more than 60) and long-lived (roughly 80). To avoid experimental bias, donors of different ages were spread randomly across the sequencing lanes. Two additional independent replicas of 1 million unique cDNA reads from the same blood draw were analyzed for two donors (one aged 18 to 29 and one aged 80 or older). The study at large found these results: As age increased, observed TCR beta diversity per million T cells dropped in a roughly linear way, and a significant reduction was already evident by age 40. The long-lived group showed more naive CD4+ T cells, fewer expanded clones and increased TCR diversity than the aged group, suggesting age selection. Estimates of total diversity based on one million sequenced T cells were considered lower bounds and underestimates. Because donor CMV infection status was unknown, age-related changes in expanded clonotypes were potentially confounded. The percentage of naive T cells measured by flow cytometry correlated strongly with observed TCR beta diversity. Because profiling used bulk unsorted PBMCs, naive and antigen-experienced compartments could not be compared conclusively.

Libraries came from 5' RACE. Sequenced using an Illumina HiSeq 2500. The second PCR ran for about 6 to 12 cycles and used a J-beta primer mix along with a sample-barcoded 5' primer. Each TCR beta cDNA molecule received a unique molecular identifier from a template-switch 5' adaptor carrying 12 random nucleotides. At least 2.5 million CDR3-containing paired-end reads were obtained from each sample. The Mint cDNA synthesis kit, primed by a TRBC-specific oligonucleotide, was used to synthesize first-strand cDNA from all RNA. After uracil-DNA glycosylase treatment, a first 18-cycle PCR used universal primers M1SS and BC2_uni_R on all cDNA. Processing in the source paper ran as follows. Each sample was normalized by randomly selecting 1 million high-quality reads, each carrying a distinct molecular identifier. Instead of being binned into consensus sequences, reads with shared molecular identifiers were discarded. MiTCR, run with a Q25 quality threshold and the strictest error-elimination algorithm, handled CDR3 identification, clonotype clustering and error correction. Lower-bound total TCR beta diversity was estimated with a nonparametric unseen species model using Euler transformation. TCRdb reprocessing: public reads trimmed at Q25 with fastp, clones called with MiXCR, in-frame beta chains kept. Each entry merges the rows of one CDR3 protein and shows their most common DNA and genes. The V and J calls, along with clone size, are taken from TCRdb and not from the paper's own processing. The sample profile shows more than 1 million distinct CDR3 sequences; less than 50% of them were found once. The top ten constitute approximately 19% of the sample.

Donors were 40 or so systemically healthy Caucasian individuals from Russia aged roughly 6 to 95 years. About 9.8 milliliters of peripheral blood were drawn from each donor into EDTA-treated Vacutainer tubes. PBMCs were isolated by Ficoll-Paque density-gradient centrifugation, with at least 6 million obtained per sample. Total RNA was extracted from PBMCs with Trizol reagent, with at least 6 micrograms obtained per sample. Naive CD45RAhigh/CD27high T cell percentages were measured by flow cytometry on a PBMC aliquot from every donor. For this clonotype: Its antigen remains undetermined. The record has no base qualities; no much larger clone is one base away.

The sequence was collected from a woman aged 60 to 75 in good health. The sample taken for sequencing was blood.

CDR3 protein: CSRYPASGKVMISNQPQHF. The bases are TGCAGTCGCTATCCCGCAAGTGGGAAAGTTATGATTAGCAATCAGCCCCAGCATTTT. Recombination linked TRBV20-1 to TRBJ1-5, with no confident D gene call. At the junction V is shortened by 8 bases and J by 0 bases, with 29 bases in between. The germline V gene (reference sequence) sets CDR1 to DFQATT and CDR2 to SNEGSKA. The CDR3 has 19 amino acids, counting the end cysteine and phenylalanine. Just the 57-base CDR3 DNA is kept, in frame starting at base 1.